This T cell receptor (beta chain) comes out of a study of PD-1 blockade in mismatch repair-deficient tumors. Germline lookup yields CDR1 PRHDT and CDR2 FYEKMQ (reference sequence). The CDR3 is 16 residues long. V shed 0 bases and J shed 8 bases, with 17 bases lying between them. Generated by immunoSEQ multiplex PCR, the TCRdb table keeps only in-frame clones and is missing some. The sample holds just under 65,000 clones, approximately 89% seen once. Sequencing used peripheral blood, obtained 52 weeks after starting pembrolizumab. This chain links TRBV13 with TRBJ2-1; D might be TRBD1 (6 bases). The receptor comes from an adult with mismatch repair-deficient cancer. CDR3 sequence (DNA): TGTGCCAGCAGCTTAGGCCTAAATGCAGGGGTGGATGAGCAGTTCTTC. As protein: CASSLGLNAGVDEQFF.